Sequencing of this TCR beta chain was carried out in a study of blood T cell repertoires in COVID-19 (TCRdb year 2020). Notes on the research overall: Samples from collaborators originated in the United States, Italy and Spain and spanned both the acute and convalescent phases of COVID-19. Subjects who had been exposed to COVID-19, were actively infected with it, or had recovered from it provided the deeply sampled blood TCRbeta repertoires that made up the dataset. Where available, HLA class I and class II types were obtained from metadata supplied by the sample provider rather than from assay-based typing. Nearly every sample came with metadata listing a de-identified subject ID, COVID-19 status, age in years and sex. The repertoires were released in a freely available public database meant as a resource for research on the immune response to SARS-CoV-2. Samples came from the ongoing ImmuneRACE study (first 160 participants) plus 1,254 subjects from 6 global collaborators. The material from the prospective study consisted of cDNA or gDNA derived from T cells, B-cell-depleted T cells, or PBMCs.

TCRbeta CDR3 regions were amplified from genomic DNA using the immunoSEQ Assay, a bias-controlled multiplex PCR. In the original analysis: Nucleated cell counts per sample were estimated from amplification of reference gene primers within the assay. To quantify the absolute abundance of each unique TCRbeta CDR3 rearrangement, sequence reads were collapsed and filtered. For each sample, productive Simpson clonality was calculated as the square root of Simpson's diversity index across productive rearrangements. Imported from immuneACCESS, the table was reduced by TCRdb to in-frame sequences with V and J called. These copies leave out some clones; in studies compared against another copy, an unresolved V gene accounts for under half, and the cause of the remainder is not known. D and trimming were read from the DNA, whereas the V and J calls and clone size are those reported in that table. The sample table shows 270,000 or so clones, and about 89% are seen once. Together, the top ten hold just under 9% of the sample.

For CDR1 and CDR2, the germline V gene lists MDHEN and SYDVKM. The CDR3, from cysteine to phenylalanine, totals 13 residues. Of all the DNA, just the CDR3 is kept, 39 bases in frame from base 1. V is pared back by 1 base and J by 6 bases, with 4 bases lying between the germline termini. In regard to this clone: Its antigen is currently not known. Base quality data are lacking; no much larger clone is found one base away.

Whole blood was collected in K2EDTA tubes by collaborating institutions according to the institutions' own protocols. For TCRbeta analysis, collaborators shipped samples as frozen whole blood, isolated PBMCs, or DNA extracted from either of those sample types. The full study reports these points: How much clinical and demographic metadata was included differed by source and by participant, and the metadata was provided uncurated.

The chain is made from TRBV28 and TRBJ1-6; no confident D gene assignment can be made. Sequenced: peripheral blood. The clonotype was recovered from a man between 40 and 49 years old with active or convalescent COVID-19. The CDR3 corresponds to CASSLFINSPLHF. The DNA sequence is TGTGCCAGCAGTTTATTTATTAATTCACCCCTCCACTTT.